This is a list of T cell receptor beta chains from one sample in a study of blood T cells in healthy people across ages. TCRdb fed the 5' RACE reads into MiXCR, producing one record per CDR3 protein. The sample consists of around 1.5 million distinct CDR3 sequences, approximately 32% of them appearing once. Sequencing was performed on blood. The receptors stem from a woman in her twenties or thirties in good health. The CDR3 runs from the conserved cysteine through the conserved F or W. Each record gives: J gene, clone size, D gene, V gene, CDR3 protein, CDR3 DNA. A D gene is named only where the DNA matches it firmly. For some rows the clone size is stated as once, few or many, or as a class when expanded; others skip it.

j_call: TRBJ2-5
clone_size: .
d_call: .
v_call: TRBV3-1
cdr3_aa: CASSQDLRAERETQYF
cdr3_nt: TGTGCCAGCAGCCAAGACCTCCGAGCGGAACGGGAGACCCAGTACTTC

j_call: TRBJ1-1
clone_size: .
d_call: .
v_call: TRBV12-3/TRBV12-4
cdr3_aa: CASSLSNMNTEAFF
cdr3_nt: TGTGCCAGCAGTTTGAGTAACATGAACACTGAAGCTTTCTTT

j_call: TRBJ2-5
clone_size: .
d_call: .
v_call: TRBV29-1
cdr3_aa: CSTEGSLGETQYF
cdr3_nt: TGCAGCACTGAAGGTAGTTTGGGGGAGACCCAGTACTTC

j_call: TRBJ2-1
clone_size: .
d_call: .
v_call: TRBV30
cdr3_aa: CALTGELASYNEQFF
cdr3_nt: TGTGCCCTCACCGGGGAACTAGCCTCCTACAATGAGCAGTTCTTC

j_call: TRBJ2-7
clone_size: few
d_call: TRBD1
v_call: TRBV6-1
cdr3_aa: CASSRQGKSYEQYF
cdr3_nt: TGTGCCAGCAGCCGACAGGGGAAGTCCTACGAGCAGTACTTC

j_call: TRBJ2-5
clone_size: many
d_call: TRBD2
v_call: TRBV7-9
cdr3_aa: CASSMTSGEETQYF
cdr3_nt: TGTGCCAGCAGCATGACTAGCGGGGAAGAGACCCAGTACTTC

j_call: TRBJ2-5
clone_size: .
d_call: .
v_call: TRBV2
cdr3_aa: CASSYRRVAEETQYF
cdr3_nt: TGTGCCAGCAGCTATCGCCGGGTAGCGGAAGAGACCCAGTACTTC

j_call: TRBJ1-6
clone_size: few
d_call: .
v_call: TRBV11-1
cdr3_aa: CASSFVDNSPLHF
cdr3_nt: TGTGCCAGCAGCTTTGTCGATAATTCACCCCTCCACTTT

j_call: TRBJ2-5
clone_size: many
d_call: .
v_call: TRBV5-1
cdr3_aa: CASSLEAQETQYF
cdr3_nt: TGCGCCAGCAGCTTGGAGGCCCAAGAGACCCAGTACTTC

j_call: TRBJ2-5
clone_size: many
d_call: .
v_call: TRBV5-1
cdr3_aa: CASSLVSVQETQYF
cdr3_nt: TGCGCCAGCAGCTTGGTCTCGGTACAAGAGACCCAGTACTTC

j_call: TRBJ2-5
clone_size: few
d_call: .
v_call: TRBV24-1
cdr3_aa: CATSDFQGMQETQYF
cdr3_nt: TGTGCCACCAGTGATTTTCAGGGTATGCAAGAGACCCAGTACTTC

j_call: TRBJ2-3
clone_size: .
d_call: .
v_call: TRBV7-9
cdr3_aa: CASSSNGTLSTDTQYF
cdr3_nt: TGTGCCAGCAGCTCCAATGGGACGCTGAGCACAGATACGCAGTATTTT

j_call: TRBJ2-7
clone_size: .
d_call: TRBD2
v_call: TRBV20-1
cdr3_aa: CSASPSGPTSYEQYF
cdr3_nt: TGCAGTGCTAGCCCTAGCGGACCAACCTCCTACGAGCAGTACTTC

j_call: TRBJ2-6
clone_size: few
d_call: TRBD1
v_call: TRBV20-1
cdr3_aa: CSARILEGAGANVLTF
cdr3_nt: TGCAGTGCTAGAATCCTTGAGGGGGCGGGGGCCAACGTCCTGACTTTC

j_call: TRBJ2-3
clone_size: many
d_call: .
v_call: TRBV29-1
cdr3_aa: CSVAKDSTDTQYF
cdr3_nt: TGCAGCGTTGCAAAGGACAGCACAGATACGCAGTATTTT

j_call: TRBJ1-5
clone_size: .
d_call: .
v_call: TRBV4-1
cdr3_aa: CASSLDLSSQPQHF
cdr3_nt: TGCGCCAGCAGCCTGGACCTTAGCAGTCAGCCCCAGCATTTT

j_call: TRBJ2-1
clone_size: few
d_call: .
v_call: TRBV28
cdr3_aa: CASSFSRTWMGPPYNEQFF
cdr3_nt: TGTGCCAGCAGTTTCTCGAGGACGTGGATGGGGCCCCCCTACAATGAGCAGTTCTTC

j_call: TRBJ2-3
clone_size: many
d_call: TRBD1
v_call: TRBV20-1
cdr3_aa: CSAFSGTETDTQYF
cdr3_nt: TGCAGTGCTTTCTCCGGGACAGAGACAGATACGCAGTATTTT

j_call: TRBJ2-3
clone_size: once
d_call: .
v_call: TRBV6-2/TRBV6-3
cdr3_aa: CASSYWGDTQYF
cdr3_nt: TGTGCCAGCAGTTACTGGGGCGATACGCAGTATTTT

j_call: TRBJ1-6
clone_size: few
d_call: .
v_call: TRBV4-1
cdr3_aa: CASSQDPLGSDLHF
cdr3_nt: TGCGCCAGCAGCCAAGATCCGTTAGGGTCTGACCTCCACTTT

j_call: TRBJ1-2
clone_size: few
d_call: .
v_call: TRBV4-1
cdr3_aa: CASSQWDGANYGYTF
cdr3_nt: TGCGCCAGCAGCCAATGGGACGGCGCTAACTATGGCTACACCTTC

j_call: TRBJ2-3
clone_size: .
d_call: TRBD1
v_call: TRBV30
cdr3_aa: CAWTSGQGTDTQYF
cdr3_nt: TGTGCCTGGACCTCGGGACAGGGCACAGATACGCAGTATTTT

j_call: TRBJ2-1
clone_size: .
d_call: .
v_call: TRBV12-3/TRBV12-4
cdr3_aa: CASSPPSLGANEQFF
cdr3_nt: TGTGCCAGCAGTCCACCCTCCCTGGGGGCCAATGAGCAGTTCTTC

j_call: TRBJ2-1
clone_size: .
d_call: TRBD2
v_call: TRBV20-1
cdr3_aa: CSAPRRGGSSYNEQFF
cdr3_nt: TGCAGTGCTCCGCGGCGGGGGGGAAGCTCCTACAATGAGCAGTTCTTC

j_call: TRBJ2-3
clone_size: .
d_call: .
v_call: TRBV12-3/TRBV12-4
cdr3_aa: CASSFGRVLADTQYF
cdr3_nt: TGTGCCAGCAGTTTTGGCAGGGTGTTGGCAGATACGCAGTATTTT

j_call: TRBJ2-1
clone_size: few
d_call: .
v_call: TRBV6-6
cdr3_aa: CASSYSIRPGYNEQFF
cdr3_nt: TGTGCCAGCAGTTACTCGATTAGGCCCGGATACAATGAGCAGTTCTTC

j_call: TRBJ2-4
clone_size: .
d_call: .
v_call: TRBV5-1
cdr3_aa: CASSPMGGATNIQYF
cdr3_nt: TGCGCCAGCAGCCCGATGGGGGGCGCGACGAACATTCAGTACTTC

j_call: TRBJ2-3
clone_size: .
d_call: TRBD2
v_call: TRBV20-1
cdr3_aa: CSGTASGGHTDTQYF
cdr3_nt: TGCAGTGGTACGGCTAGCGGGGGGCACACAGATACGCAGTATTTT

j_call: TRBJ2-7
clone_size: few
d_call: .
v_call: TRBV20-1
cdr3_aa: CSASSAEAYEQYF
cdr3_nt: TGCAGTGCTAGTTCAGCGGAGGCCTACGAGCAGTACTTC

j_call: TRBJ2-7
clone_size: .
d_call: .
v_call: TRBV4-1
cdr3_aa: CTSSPFQGGTFYEQYF
cdr3_nt: TGCACCAGCAGCCCATTTCAGGGGGGAACCTTCTACGAGCAGTACTTC

j_call: TRBJ2-3
clone_size: .
d_call: .
v_call: TRBV20-1
cdr3_aa: CSAKILIEGWKDTQYF
cdr3_nt: TGCAGTGCTAAAATACTGATAGAGGGGTGGAAAGATACGCAGTATTTT

j_call: TRBJ2-7
clone_size: few
d_call: TRBD2
v_call: TRBV7-2
cdr3_aa: CASSPYTSAYEQYF
cdr3_nt: TGTGCCAGCAGCCCCTACACTAGCGCTTACGAGCAGTACTTC

j_call: TRBJ1-3
clone_size: .
d_call: .
v_call: TRBV12-3/TRBV12-4
cdr3_aa: CASRMRDRKAFSSGNTIYF
cdr3_nt: TGTGCCAGCAGGATGCGGGACCGTAAGGCCTTCTCCTCTGGAAACACCATATATTTT

j_call: TRBJ2-7
clone_size: few
d_call: .
v_call: TRBV7-9
cdr3_aa: CASSFGPDNSYEQYF
cdr3_nt: TGTGCCAGCAGCTTCGGCCCGGACAATTCCTACGAGCAGTACTTC

j_call: TRBJ2-3
clone_size: .
d_call: TRBD2
v_call: TRBV9
cdr3_aa: CASTPNSGSFTDTQYF
cdr3_nt: TGTGCCAGCACTCCCAACAGCGGGAGTTTCACAGATACGCAGTATTTT